The 14 T cell receptor beta chains below come from one sample, sequenced in a study of post-analysis software for immune sequencing data. These receptors' targets are unknown. cDNA libraries of TCR beta carried unique molecular identifiers. TCRdb re-analysed the PCR reads in MiXCR, keeping a single row per CDR3 protein. The repertoire holds roughly 870,000 distinct CDR3 sequences, roughly 50% seen once, with over 4% in the top ten. General study results and limits: In patients, TRBV5-6, TRBV5-1 and TRBV20-1 belonged to about five TRBV segments found more frequently than in controls.

The sequencing sample was made of blood. The receptor source for this set is a girl aged 10 to 17 with multiple sclerosis.

In this sample, this clonotype turned up once. This chain uses TRBV9 with TRBJ2-7; TRBD1 agrees at 9 bases. The CDR3 spans 16 residues. Per the germline V gene, CDR1 is SGDLS and CDR2 is YYNGEE. Trimming cost V 4 bases and J 4 bases; bases outside gene matches: 12. CDR3 sequence (DNA): TGTGCCAGCAGCCCTGGGACAGGGAAATACAATTACGAGCAGTACTTC. It yields the protein CASSPGTGKYNYEQYF.

V is TRBV20-1 and J is TRBJ2-3; tentatively, D is TRBD1 or TRBD2 (5 bases each). There are 17 residues in the CDR3. V was cut by 0 bases and J by 1 base, with 17 bases left in between. The germline V gene has CDR1 DFQATT and CDR2 SNEGSKA (reference sequence). The CDR3 region is CSARDPTELGGTDTQYF. CDR3 in DNA: TGCAGTGCTAGAGACCCTACGGAGCTGGGGGGCACAGATACGCAGTATTTT.

The V call is TRBV5-1, the J call TRBJ2-7; the D gene could be TRBD1 or TRBD2 (6 bases each). The V end was cut by 0 bases, the J end by 3 bases, with 10 bases between. Germline CDR1 is SGHRS and CDR2 is YFSETQ. This CDR3 has 14 amino acids. DNA of the CDR3: TGCGCCAGCAGCTTGGGACAGGAGGGCTACGAGCAGTACTTC. Its protein is CASSLGQEGYEQYF.

The CDR3 region is CASRREAGGLPNEQFF. DNA for the CDR3: TGTGCCAGCAGGAGAGAGGCGGGAGGGCTTCCCAATGAGCAGTTCTTC. This chain links TRBV2 with TRBJ2-1; 9 bases agree with TRBD2. Losses at the gene ends were 6 bases for V and 6 bases for J; bases not matched to a gene: 12. Germline loops: CDR1 SNHLY, CDR2 FYNNEI. The CDR3 is 16 residues long.

This rearrangement joins TRBV5-1 to TRBJ1-2; the match to TRBD1 covers 9 bases. The V gene end was trimmed by 6 bases and the J gene end by 8 bases; junction bases not matched to a gene: 11. The CDR3 has 14 amino acids. CDR1 is SGHRS and CDR2 is YFSETQ in the germline V gene. DNA of the CDR3: TGCGCCAGCAACCCGCCGGGGACAGGGAGCGGCTACACCTTC. This translates into CASNPPGTGSGYTF. The variable domain in full, with the rest retrieved from reference TRBV5-1 and TRBJ1-2, is KAGVTQTPRYLIKTRGQQVTLSCSPISGHRSVSWYQQTPGQGLQFLFEYFSETQRNKGNFPGRFSGRQFSNSRSEMNVSTLELGDSALYLCASNPPGTGSGYTFGSGTRLTVV.

The chain has TRBV12-3 or TRBV12-4 and TRBJ2-7; D call uncertain. Trimming left V 5 bases short and J 5 bases short, with 13 bases between. The CDR3 contains 13 residues. The CDR3 nucleotides read TGTGCCAGCAGTCTAACGGCCATCCACGAGCAGTACTTC. Its translation is CASSLTAIHEQYF.

V usage is TRBV7-9 and J usage is TRBJ2-1; D might be TRBD2 (5 bases). The V end was cut by 5 bases, the J end by 4 bases, with 18 bases between. Germline CDR1 SEHNR, CDR2 FQNEAQ (reference sequence). CDR3 length equals 16 residues. CDR3 residues: CASSGWRTYKYNEQFF. CDR3 DNA sequence: TGTGCCAGCAGCGGCTGGAGGACTTACAAATACAATGAGCAGTTCTTC.

The chain couples TRBV29-1 to TRBJ1-1, with D perhaps TRBD1 (5 bases). The germline gives CDR1 SQVTM, CDR2 ANQGSEA. V lost 3 bases and J lost 1, with 9 bases in between. The CDR3 contains 13 residues. The CDR3 loop reads CSVDPGPNTEAFF. Here the CDR3 DNA reads TGCAGCGTTGACCCGGGACCGAACACTGAAGCTTTCTTT.

The chain has TRBV3-1 and TRBJ2-4; 9 bases are shared with TRBD1. Judging by the DNA end, TRBJ2-7 fits better; the J call may be wrong. Per the germline V gene, CDR1 is LGHDT and CDR2 is YNNKEL (reference sequence). The length of the CDR3 is 15 residues. The chain's CDR3 is CASRPEGQGIYEQYF. CDR3 DNA sequence: TGTGCCAGCAGACCCGAGGGACAGGGAATCTACGAGCAGTACTTC.

The chain links TRBV29-1 to TRBJ2-2, with D tentatively TRBD2 (5 bases). Germline CDR1 is SQVTM and CDR2 is ANQGSEA. The V and J ends lost 4 bases and 6 bases respectively, with 9 bases between them. This CDR3 contains 12 residues. In DNA form, the CDR3 reads TGCAGCGTTGCCCGGGGTTCCGGGGAGCTGTTTTTT. It translates to CSVARGSGELFF.

This chain joins TRBV29-1 and TRBJ2-7; D unclear. The better agreement between TRBJ2-5 and the DNA end casts doubt on the J call. This CDR3 contains 9 residues. Germline assignment: CDR1 SQVTM and CDR2 ANQGSEA. CDR3 DNA: TGCAGCGATTCGGAGACCCAGTACTTC. Its protein product is CSDSETQYF.

The genes are TRBV20-1 and TRBJ2-5; 7 bases are shared with TRBD2. Looked up from germline, CDR1 is DFQATT and CDR2 is SNEGSKA (reference sequence). The CDR3 totals 14 residues. V lost 1 base, J lost 11 bases, and 13 bases stayed unmatched. The CDR3: CSARASGAPLEQYF. As DNA, the CDR3 is TGCAGTGCTAGAGCCAGCGGGGCCCCTCTGGAGCAGTACTTC.

The chain joins TRBV11-1 to TRBJ2-4; D remains unclear. CDR1 and CDR2 from the germline V gene are SGHAT and FQDESV (reference sequence). V was clipped by 0 bases and J by 6 bases, with 9 bases between them. The CDR3 loop spans 14 amino acids. CDR3 in DNA: TGTGCCAGCAGCTTAGCGGATGGGATAAACATTCAGTACTTC. Translating gives CASSLADGINIQYF.

The CDR3 DNA reads TGCAGTGCTAGTTCGGGCGGGAACGCCTACAATGAGCAGTTCTTC. It translates to CSASSGGNAYNEQFF. This chain connects TRBV20-1 to TRBJ2-1; perhaps TRBD2 as D (6 bases). The CDR3 spans 15 residues. V was clipped by 3 bases and J by 2 bases, with 14 bases between them. The V gene's germline CDR1 is DFQATT and CDR2 SNEGSKA (reference sequence).